A selection of T cell receptor beta chains follows, all from one sample in a study of T cell changes during pregnancy in multiple sclerosis. This table comes from immunoSEQ multiplex PCR, and its TCRdb copy is limited to in-frame clones, with some not included. The sample has tens of thousands of clones; about 91% are singletons. Sample: CD8+ T cells from peripheral blood mononuclear cells, taken in the second trimester of pregnancy. The receptors here all came from a female donor with multiple sclerosis, enrolled in a pregnancy study. Both conserved end residues are part of each CDR3. The D gene is left open where the match is weak. Not every row has a clone size; where given, it reads once, few, many or a size class.

TRBD2	NA	TRBJ2-5	TRBV5-1	CASSWGGFQYF	TGCGCCAGCAGCTGGGGGGGTTTCCAGTACTTC
NA	NA	TRBJ2-3	TRBV5-1	CASSLAGGSTDTQYF	TGCGCCAGCAGCTTGGCCGGCGGGAGCACAGATACGCAGTATTTT
TRBD2	NA	TRBJ2-7	TRBV29-1	CSAGGDGAYEQYF	TGCAGCGCCGGGGGGGACGGAGCCTACGAGCAGTACTTC
TRBD1	once	TRBJ2-7	TRBV5-8	CASSLAGTGFHEQYF	TGTGCCAGCAGCTTGGCCGGGACAGGGTTCCACGAGCAGTACTTC
TRBD1	NA	TRBJ2-7	TRBV11-2	CASSFGQGSSYEQYF	TGTGCCAGCAGCTTTGGACAGGGATCGTCCTACGAGCAGTACTTC
NA	NA	TRBJ2-7	TRBV19	CASSWAGSTYEQYF	TGTGCCAGTAGTTGGGCTGGCAGTACCTACGAGCAGTACTTC
TRBD2	few	TRBJ2-1	TRBV2	CARLAGVSNEQFF	TGTGCCAGACTAGCGGGAGTCAGCAATGAGCAGTTCTTC
TRBD2	NA	TRBJ2-1	TRBV6-4	CASTATSGLLDEQFF	TGTGCCAGCACCGCCACTAGCGGCCTTCTCGATGAGCAGTTCTTC
NA	once	TRBJ1-5	TRBV28	CASSLMGHGQPQHF	TGTGCCAGCAGTTTAATGGGGCACGGTCAGCCCCAGCATTTT
TRBD2	once	TRBJ2-3	TRBV7-9	CASNPPLPKIAGADTQYF	TGTGCCAGCAACCCACCCCTACCGAAAATAGCGGGAGCGGATACGCAGTATTTT
NA	NA	TRBJ1-1	TRBV4-1	CASSQPGNTEAFF	TGCGCCAGCAGCCAACCAGGAAACACTGAAGCTTTCTTT
TRBD1	NA	TRBJ1-4	TRBV13	CASSSIGTGKEKLFF	TGTGCCAGCAGCTCCATCGGGACAGGGAAAGAAAAACTGTTTTTT
TRBD1	NA	TRBJ1-2	TRBV5-6	CASSLEGTGEGYTF	TGTGCCAGCAGCTTGGAAGGGACAGGGGAAGGCTACACCTTC
TRBD1	once	TRBJ2-7	TRBV6-5	CASSYSGTAVKEQYF	TGTGCCAGCAGTTACTCAGGGACAGCGGTAAAGGAGCAGTACTTC
NA	NA	TRBJ1-5	TRBV9	CASSPGGGLAQPQHF	TGTGCCAGCAGCCCCGGGGGGGGGCTCGCTCAGCCCCAGCATTTT
TRBD1	NA	TRBJ1-1	TRBV27	CASTPGTGGTEAFF	TGTGCCAGCACCCCCGGGACAGGGGGCACTGAAGCTTTCTTT
NA	NA	TRBJ2-2	TRBV29-1	CSVEQVNTGELFF	TGCAGCGTGGAACAGGTGAACACCGGGGAGCTGTTTTTT
NA	NA	TRBJ2-2	TRBV10-3	CAISESSEWNTGELFF	TGTGCCATCAGTGAGTCGAGTGAATGGAACACCGGGGAGCTGTTTTTT
NA	NA	TRBJ2-7	TRBV28	CASAEVSYEQYF	TGTGCCAGCGCAGAGGTCTCCTACGAGCAGTACTTC
NA	NA	TRBJ2-7	TRBV27	CASSLSRGEQYF	TGTGCCAGCAGTTTATCCCGGGGCGAGCAGTACTTC
NA	NA	TRBJ2-1	TRBV10-3	CAISESGTLGNEQFF	TGTGCCATCAGTGAGTCGGGGACTTTAGGCAATGAGCAGTTCTTC
NA	NA	TRBJ2-7	TRBV7-9	CASSPKSSYEQYF	TGTGCCAGCAGCCCGAAGAGCTCCTACGAGCAGTACTTC
NA	once	TRBJ2-5	TRBV5-6	CASSPTSWGNRETQYF	TGTGCCAGCAGCCCTACTAGTTGGGGTAACCGGGAGACCCAGTACTTC
TRBD2	NA	TRBJ2-1	TRBV4-3	CASSQEAGGSYNEQFF	TGCGCCAGCAGCCAAGAAGCGGGAGGCTCCTACAATGAGCAGTTCTTC
NA	NA	TRBJ2-1	TRBV5-1	CASSSRDYNEQFF	TGCGCCAGCAGCTCTCGGGACTACAATGAGCAGTTCTTC
TRBD2	NA	TRBJ2-5	TRBV7-8	CASSFPGLAGEYPQETQYF	TGTGCCAGCAGCTTCCCTGGACTAGCGGGAGAATATCCCCAAGAGACCCAGTACTTC
TRBD1	NA	TRBJ2-7	TRBV30	CAWTGDRGYEQYF	TGTGCCTGGACCGGGGACAGGGGTTACGAGCAGTACTTC
TRBD1	NA	TRBJ2-7	TRBV19	CASSTLNLAGTGYEQYF	TGTGCCAGTAGTACACTCAATCTCGCCGGGACAGGCTACGAGCAGTACTTC